This is a list of T cell receptor beta chains from one sample in a study of T cell responses to AZD1222 COVID-19 vaccine. TCRdb keeps only in-frame clones here, not all; method: immunoSEQ multiplex PCR. The profile shows 170,000 or so clones, 90% to 95% of them singletons. Sequencing was performed on peripheral blood, taken 28 days after the second dose of the MenACWY control vaccine. Receptor source: an adult who received the MenACWY meningococcal vaccine as a control. Both conserved end residues are trimmed from each CDR3. A D gene is named only where the DNA matches it firmly. For some rows the clone size is stated as once, few or many, or as a class when expanded; others skip it.

CDR3	D	J	size	V
ASAGQINQPQH	TRBD1	TRBJ1-5	.	TRBV19
ASSINVGQPQH	.	TRBJ1-5	once	TRBV19
ASSARGAGQETQY	.	TRBJ2-5	.	TRBV27
ASSLGQGSQPQH	TRBD1	TRBJ1-5	few	TRBV3-1/TRBV3-2
ASSLGRADRDTQY	.	TRBJ2-3	.	TRBV11-3
ASSLDSRGTEAF	.	TRBJ1-1	.	TRBV28
ASSLRTALNTEAF	.	TRBJ1-1	.	TRBV7-2
ASSTMRAGGITDTQY	TRBD2	TRBJ2-3	once	TRBV19
ASSGRGHYEQY	TRBD2	TRBJ2-7	.	TRBV27
ASVAAGREKLF	.	TRBJ1-4	.	TRBV5-5
ASSDGSGAEAF	.	TRBJ1-1	.	TRBV6-4
ASSPNSVNTIY	.	TRBJ1-3	.	TRBV12-3/TRBV12-4
AWSRRNVPGLAF	.	TRBJ1-1	.	TRBV30
ASSVGQGAHQY	TRBD1	TRBJ2-7	once	TRBV5-1
ASSLRLVSRGVAGELF	.	TRBJ2-2	.	TRBV5-4
ASSLFDSTEAF	.	TRBJ1-1	.	TRBV7-9
ASSYWYGYT	.	TRBJ1-2	.	TRBV6-2/TRBV6-3
ASIETRGYYGYT	.	TRBJ1-2	.	TRBV11-2
ASSLGSSGNTIY	.	TRBJ1-3	.	TRBV7-2
ASSQDGDPGDEQY	.	TRBJ2-7	.	TRBV4-1
ASSSTGRGTYEQY	.	TRBJ2-7	.	TRBV6-2/TRBV6-3
ASSRRGEVPGELF	.	TRBJ2-2	.	TRBV5-1
SVEATGRNYGYT	TRBD1	TRBJ1-2	.	TRBV29-1
ASSRGLNTEAF	.	TRBJ1-1	few	TRBV9
ASSLARDQPQH	.	TRBJ1-5	.	TRBV5-6
ASSTTGGRRSTQY	TRBD1	TRBJ2-3	few	TRBV5-4
ASSETHLVVRPSGNTIY	.	TRBJ1-3	.	TRBV6-1
ASSQNSGTGLEKLF	TRBD1	TRBJ1-4	.	TRBV4-1
ATSRDEGGGRADTQY	.	TRBJ2-3	.	TRBV15
ASSSNGGLAEETQY	TRBD2	TRBJ2-5	.	TRBV5-1
ATSGTRTDTQY	.	TRBJ2-3	.	TRBV6-5
ASSTTGAPEEKLF	TRBD1	TRBJ1-4	.	TRBV5-1
ASSPKGLAGAGELF	TRBD2	TRBJ2-2	.	TRBV5-4
ASSAHPGRYGYT	.	TRBJ1-2	.	TRBV28
ASSQVTMSGYT	.	TRBJ1-2	.	TRBV3-1/TRBV3-2
ASSTATGIPYEQY	.	TRBJ2-7	.	TRBV19
ASSMGQGHSGNTIY	TRBD1	TRBJ1-3	once	TRBV19
ASTGSGNTIY	.	TRBJ1-3	.	TRBV2
ASSTGVVSGGTDTQY	TRBD2	TRBJ2-3	.	TRBV7-9
ASSTGGRAGGSKMY	.	TRBJ1-3	.	TRBV9